Listed here is a single T cell receptor beta chain. Antigen specificity is unknown. Genomic DNA of each subset was evenly split across several immunoSEQ plates. Sequencing was performed with immunoSEQ multiplex PCR; in TCRdb, only in-frame clones are kept and a portion is missing. The repertoire holds roughly 2,300,000 clones, with 85% to 95% as singletons. The record originates from a study of shared clonotypes between healthy human individuals. Study-level findings and limits: The naive CD4 repertoires of a handful of donors were compared, and 5% to 6.5% of clonotypes were shared.

V was shortened by 6 bases and J by 9 bases, with 15 bases between the two germline ends. The CDR3 spans 13 residues. Germline V gives CDR1 MNHNY, CDR2 SVGAGI (reference sequence). All donors were healthy HIV-negative adults lacking recent acute infections or vaccinations. Both subsets, CD45RA+ naive and CD45RA-negative memory, were split from the CD4+ cells. This TCR derives from a man between 18 and 29 years old in good health. Some clones in this sample may be carry-over from other donors' samples. This chain joins TRBV6-6 and TRBJ2-1; D may be TRBD1 (5 bases). The sequenced material came from naive CD4+ T cells from PBMCs. Subset defined: CD45RA+ positively selected. The CDR3: CASRETGTSEQFF. DNA for the CDR3: TGTGCCAGCAGGGAAACAGGTACGAGTGAGCAGTTCTTC.